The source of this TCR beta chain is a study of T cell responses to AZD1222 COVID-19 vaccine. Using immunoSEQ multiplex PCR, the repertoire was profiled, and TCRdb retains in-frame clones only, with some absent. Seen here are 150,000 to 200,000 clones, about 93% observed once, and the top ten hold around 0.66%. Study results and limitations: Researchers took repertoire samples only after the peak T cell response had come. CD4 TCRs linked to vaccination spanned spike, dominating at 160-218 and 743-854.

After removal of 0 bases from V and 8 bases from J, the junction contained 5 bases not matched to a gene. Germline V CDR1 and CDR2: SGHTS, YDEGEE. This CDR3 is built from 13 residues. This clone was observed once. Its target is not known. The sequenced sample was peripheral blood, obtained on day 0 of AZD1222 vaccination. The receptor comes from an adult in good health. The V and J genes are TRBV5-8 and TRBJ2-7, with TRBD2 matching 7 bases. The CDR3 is CASSLGSGGKQYF. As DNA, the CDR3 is TGTGCCAGCAGCTTGGGCTCCGGGGGGAAGCAGTACTTC.